This T cell receptor beta chain was obtained from a study of technical replicates of blood from a handful of donors. V gave up 4 bases and J gave up 9 bases; unmatched junction bases: 7. This CDR3 is built from 15 residues. CDR1 and CDR2 from the germline V gene are SGDLS and YYNGEE. Data came from immunoSEQ multiplex PCR; TCRdb stores just in-frame clones and leaves some out. The table has roughly 80,000 clones, 94% seen once; the top ten hold 0.3% to 0.5%. This clonotype originated in a human donor in good health. Sequenced material: T cells isolated from PBMCs. The genes are TRBV9 and TRBJ2-1, with 13 bases that match TRBD2. The CDR3 here is CASSPRTSGSIEQFF. The CDR3 bases are TGTGCCAGCAGCCCAAGGACTAGCGGGAGCATTGAGCAGTTCTTC.